The 29 T cell receptor beta chains presented below share a single source sample, sequenced in a study of blood T cells in healthy people across ages. Next came a second PCR, run for about 7 to 11 cycles, which used a sample-barcoded 5' primer along with a J-beta primer mix. TCRdb re-derived calls from the 5' RACE reads in MiXCR, one entry per CDR3 protein. The data contain 850,000 to 1,000,000 distinct CDR3 sequences, roughly 43% of them singletons. Sequenced: blood. These receptors were taken from a man younger than 45 in good health.

This chain joins TRBV29-1 and TRBJ2-5; 7 nucleotides agree with TRBD2. The CDR3 sequence is 14 residues long. Germline loops: CDR1 SQVTM, CDR2 ANQGSEA. V shed 4 bases and J 3 bases; nucleotides not matched to a gene: 8. CDR3 loop: CSVALGGGKETQYF. Here the CDR3 DNA reads TGCAGCGTTGCCCTTGGGGGAGGGAAAGAGACCCAGTACTTC.

This clonotype came up a few times. This rearrangement joins TRBV4-3 to TRBJ2-1; 13 bases agree with TRBD2. Losses at the gene ends were 0 bases for V and 0 bases for J; bases not matched to a gene: 5. Per the germline V gene, CDR1 is LGHNA and CDR2 is YSLEER. The CDR3 runs 19 residues. Written as DNA, the CDR3 is TGCGCCAGCAGCCAAGATGCCACTAGCGGGGGGGCCTCCTACAATGAGCAGTTCTTC. This encodes CASSQDATSGGASYNEQFF.

The gene calls are TRBV3-1 and TRBJ2-5, with TRBD2 identical over 9 bases. CDR1 is LGHDT and CDR2 is YNNKEL in the germline V gene (reference sequence). The V and J ends lost 4 bases and 2 bases, in that order; junction bases with no gene match: 11. The CDR3 has 17 residues. The CDR3 protein is CASSPRSGLAGQETQYF. The DNA of the CDR3 is TGTGCCAGCAGCCCCCGTTCCGGGCTAGCGGGGCAAGAGACCCAGTACTTC.

Of note for this clonotype: An end of the junction does not agree with germline; a read error may underlie this. The chain links TRBV12-3 or TRBV12-4 to TRBJ2-5; tentatively, D is TRBD1 (6 bases). The CDR3 runs to 11 residues. The CDR3 DNA reads TGTGCCGGCAGTTTAGCACAGGGCCAGTACTTC. It yields the protein CAGSLAQGQYF.

This clonotype was counted between two and nine times. V gene TRBV28 combines with J gene TRBJ2-1, with D unclear. CDR1 is MDHEN and CDR2 is SYDVKM in the germline V gene. With 6 bases removed from V and 6 bases from J, the gap between germline ends came to 21 bases. The CDR3 loop spans 16 amino acids. The CDR3 loop reads CASRFSPGVGPNEQFF. The CDR3 nucleotides read TGTGCCAGCAGATTCTCCCCTGGGGTGGGTCCCAATGAGCAGTTCTTC.

The rearrangement joins TRBV6-5 to TRBJ2-7; D gene ambiguous. Trimming took off 6 bases at V and 2 bases at J, with 11 bases between the two ends. This CDR3 is 13 amino acids long. Per germline, CDR1 MNHEY and CDR2 SVGAGI. The chain's CDR3 is CASRNPATYEQYF. In nucleotides, the CDR3 is TGTGCCAGCAGAAACCCGGCCACCTACGAGCAGTACTTC.

This clonotype was observed a handful of times. The chain uses TRBV11-2 and TRBJ2-3; either TRBD1 or TRBD2 may supply D (5 bases each). The V end was cut by 6 bases, the J end by 6 bases, with 22 bases between. The CDR3 covers 16 residues. Germline V gene sequence: CDR1 SGHAT, CDR2 FQNNGV. CDR3 DNA sequence: TGTGCCAGCAGGAAGCCGGGACGTGGGGGAATGGATACGCAGTATTTT. Its translation: CASRKPGRGGMDTQYF.

V gene TRBV18 combines with J gene TRBJ2-7, with 9 bases aligning to TRBD1. There are 15 residues in the CDR3. Germline V CDR1 and CDR2: KGHSH, LQKENI. Unmatched junction bases numbered 11, after V lost 6 bases and J lost 5 bases. This CDR3 is CASSTDGTGRDEQYF. The CDR3 coding sequence is TGTGCCAGCTCGACGGACGGGACAGGGCGCGACGAGCAGTACTTC.

This sequence joins TRBV25-1 and TRBJ1-2; 8 bases map to TRBD1. From germline, CDR1 is MGHDK and CDR2 SYGVNS. CDR3 size: 14 residues. V gave up 9 bases and J gave up 2 bases; unmatched junction bases: 8. The CDR3 coding sequence is TGTGCCAGTAGGGCAGGGGGCGGAAACTATGGCTACACCTTC. Translation gives CASRAGGGNYGYTF.

The rearrangement uses TRBV11-1 and TRBJ2-7; D remains unclear. Germline assignment: CDR1 SGHAT and CDR2 FQDESV (reference sequence). The CDR3 contains 15 residues. V was pared by 1 base and J by 3 bases, with 13 bases between. This CDR3 is CASSLGGGSNYEQYF. Written as DNA, the CDR3 is TGTGCCAGCAGCTTAGGTGGCGGATCCAACTACGAGCAGTACTTC.

This sequence joins TRBV11-2 and TRBJ2-1; 10 positions agree with TRBD2. The germline gives CDR1 SGHAT, CDR2 FQNNGV. The CDR3 is 16 residues long. V trimming: 6 bases; J trimming: 7 bases; junction bases outside the gene matches: 12. The CDR3 DNA is TGTGCCAGCAGTACTACTAAAGCGGGGGGGCCGAATGAGCAGTTCTTC. The encoded protein is CASSTTKAGGPNEQFF.

This clonotype has only a few counts. The chain uses TRBV5-1 and TRBJ2-1; perhaps TRBD2 as D (6 bases). This CDR3 is 14 amino acids long. Trimming stripped 7 bases from V and 3 bases from J, with 14 bases between. Germline loops: CDR1 SGHRS, CDR2 YFSETQ. The CDR3 loop reads CASGSGDLYNEQFF. DNA of the CDR3: TGCGCCAGCGGATCGGGGGATCTCTACAATGAGCAGTTCTTC.

This clonotype turned up a few times. This chain uses TRBV20-1 with TRBJ1-5; tentative D call: TRBD1 (6 bases). CDR3 length equals 18 residues. V was clipped by 3 bases and J by 2 bases, with 23 bases between them. CDR1 is DFQATT and CDR2 is SNEGSKA in the germline V gene (reference sequence). CDR3 DNA: TGCAGTGCTAGCGTTCCCAAGCGAGGGGGATTCGGCAATCAGCCCCAGCATTTT. It yields the protein CSASVPKRGGFGNQPQHF.

This clonotype appeared a few times. The rearrangement links TRBV24-1 to TRBJ2-1; 7 bases match TRBD2. Losses at the gene ends were 2 bases for V and 4 bases for J; bases not matched to a gene: 4. CDR1 and CDR2 (germline): KGHDR, SFDVKD. This CDR3 contains 15 residues. This CDR3 reads CATSDSSGAYNEQFF. The CDR3 DNA sequence: TGTGCCACCAGTGATTCAAGCGGGGCTTACAATGAGCAGTTCTTC.

This clonotype was counted only a few times. V and J are TRBV7-2 and TRBJ2-7, with a weak D call TRBD2 (6 bases). Germline V gives CDR1 SGHTA, CDR2 FQGNSA. V was shortened by 1 base and J by 7 bases, with 17 bases between the two germline ends. This CDR3 is built from 15 residues. Here the CDR3 reads CASSLGRGLYNEQYF. The CDR3 nucleotides read TGTGCCAGCAGCTTAGGGAGGGGACTCTACAATGAGCAGTACTTC.

This clonotype is a singleton in its sample. V is TRBV20-1 and J is TRBJ2-3; TRBD1 matches at 10 bases. Judging by the DNA end, TRBJ2-7 fits better; the J call may be wrong. CDR1 and CDR2 (germline): DFQATT, SNEGSKA (reference sequence). The length of the CDR3 is 16 residues. For the CDR3, the DNA is TGCAGTGCTAGTAGTTTTGGGGACAGGGGCTCCTACGAGCAGTACTTC. Translated, it gives CSASSFGDRGSYEQYF.

The chain uses TRBV20-1 and TRBJ2-7; a weak D match, TRBD2 (7 bases). Germline V lookup: CDR1 DFQATT, CDR2 SNEGSKA (reference sequence). V shed 5 bases and J shed 4 bases, with 15 bases lying between them. The CDR3 sequence is 13 residues long. CDR3 coding DNA: TGCAGTGCTCCCCCGGGGGGCGCTTACGAGCAGTACTTC. Its translation: CSAPPGGAYEQYF.

This clonotype came up once. The rearrangement uses TRBV6-1 and TRBJ1-5, with TRBD1 identical over 7 bases. Trimming cost V 8 bases and J 5 bases; bases outside gene matches: 6. This CDR3 comprises 13 residues. CDR1 MNHNS and CDR2 SASEGT come from the germline V gene. This chain's CDR3 is CASDRVADQPQHF. As DNA, the CDR3 is TGTGCCAGCGACAGGGTTGCCGATCAGCCCCAGCATTTT.

The chain has TRBV9 and TRBJ2-2; D possibly corresponds to TRBD2 (6 bases). Trimming left V 3 bases short and J 0 bases short, with 12 bases between. Germline V gene lookup returns CDR1 SGDLS and CDR2 YYNGEE. The CDR3 length is 16 residues. CDR3 region: CASSAITGANTGELFF. The CDR3 DNA reads as TGTGCCAGCAGCGCCATAACGGGAGCGAACACCGGGGAGCTGTTTTTT.

This clonotype occurred a few times. The gene calls are TRBV6-5 and TRBJ2-7; D ambiguous. The CDR3 consists of 14 residues. Trimming took 4 bases from V and 2 from J, leaving 12 bases between them. The germline V gene encodes CDR1 MNHEY and CDR2 SVGAGI. CDR3 sequence reads: CASSSTGRTYEQYF. The CDR3 coding sequence is TGTGCCAGCAGTTCAACCGGCAGAACCTACGAGCAGTACTTC.

The V and J genes are TRBV28 and TRBJ1-4; TRBD1 is a possible D gene (5 bases). Germline V gene data show CDR1 as MDHEN and CDR2 as SYDVKM. The CDR3 totals 13 residues. Trimming stripped 11 bases from V and 4 bases from J, with 14 bases between. For the CDR3, the DNA is TGTGCCGCCGGGGGGTTCCGTAATGAAAAACTGTTTTTT. Translating it yields CAAGGFRNEKLFF.

The genes are TRBV7-2 and TRBJ2-3, with 10 bases aligning to TRBD2. Germline-derived CDR1 and CDR2 are SGHTA and FQGNSA. The CDR3 totals 14 residues. J gave up 5 bases and V 7 bases, and 6 bases lay outside the gene matches. The DNA for the CDR3 is TGTGCCAGCATCGTAAGCGGGGGGGGAGATACGCAGTATTTT. The encoded protein is CASIVSGGGDTQYF.

About this clonotype itself: One end of the junction does not line up with germline, which may come from a read error. The genes are TRBV28 and TRBJ2-7, with 8 bases aligning to TRBD1. The germline V gene has CDR1 MDHEN and CDR2 SYDVKM. The CDR3 runs to 15 residues. Written as DNA, the CDR3 is TGTGCCAGCAGTTTTCGGCAGGGGGCTTTTTTCAAGCAGTGCTTC. This codes for CASSFRQGAFFKQCF.

This chain joins TRBV28 and TRBJ2-4, with D possibly being TRBD1 (6 bases). CDR1 and CDR2 (germline): MDHEN, SYDVKM. V was cut by 5 bases and J by 7 bases, with 12 bases left in between. This CDR3 contains 13 residues. The CDR3 protein is CASSPPRGNIQYF. CDR3 DNA: TGTGCCAGCAGTCCCCCGAGGGGGAACATTCAGTACTTC.

V is TRBV29-1 and J is TRBJ1-2; TRBD1 matches 9 bases. Germline trimming cut 5 bases from V and 6 bases from J; bases unmatched to any gene: 4. This CDR3 has 12 amino acids. The germline V gene has CDR1 SQVTM and CDR2 ANQGSEA. CDR3 nucleotides: TGCAGCGTTAACAGGGGGCAAGATGGCTACACCTTC. Its translation is CSVNRGQDGYTF.

This clonotype was detected a few times. The genes are TRBV7-3 and TRBJ1-1; D unclear. The length of the CDR3 is 12 residues. Deletions cut 1 base from V and 11 bases from J, with 11 bases between. Germline CDR1 reads SGHTA; CDR2 reads FQGTGA. The chain's CDR3 is CASSLSGSRAFF. DNA of the CDR3: TGTGCCAGCAGCTTAAGTGGTTCTAGGGCTTTCTTT.

The genes are TRBV5-6 and TRBJ2-7; tentative D call: TRBD2 (7 bases). There are 12 residues in the CDR3. V lost 5 bases, J lost 6 bases, and 12 bases lay in between. In germline, CDR1 is SGHDT, CDR2 YYEEEE. Here the CDR3 reads CASSPGGPEQYF. CDR3 in DNA: TGTGCCAGCAGTCCCGGGGGGCCCGAGCAGTACTTC.

V and J are TRBV11-2 and TRBJ2-7; 8 nucleotides agree with TRBD1. V lost 4 bases, J lost 3 bases, and 8 bases stayed unmatched. The CDR3 totals 15 residues. CDR1 SGHAT and CDR2 FQNNGV come from the germline V gene. In DNA form, the CDR3 reads TGTGCCAGCAGCTCAGGGGCGGGACAGGTCTACGAGCAGTACTTC. Translation: CASSSGAGQVYEQYF.

This clonotype was counted only a few times. The rearrangement joins TRBV20-1 to TRBJ1-1; D is uncertain. CDR3 length equals 14 residues. Germline CDR1 is DFQATT and CDR2 is SNEGSKA (reference sequence). The V end was cut by 1 base, the J end by 4 bases, with 13 bases between. This CDR3 is CSARGIGSGTEAFF. DNA for the CDR3: TGCAGTGCTAGAGGGATCGGGAGCGGCACTGAAGCTTTCTTT.